This section outlines one TCR beta chain sequence together with its context. The data were taken from a study of cytomegalovirus exposure and HLA in healthy donors. The CDR3 covers 13 residues. The germline gives CDR1 MNHNS, CDR2 SASEGT. Trimming at V came to 6 bases and at J to 12 bases, leaving 11 bases not matched to a gene. PCR primers comprised 60 Vbeta and 13 Jbeta primers. Libraries were prepared by immunoSEQ multiplex PCR; TCRdb keeps only in-frame clonotypes and omits some of them. In total, the table holds roughly 50,000 clones. The chain couples TRBV6-1 to TRBJ2-1; 7 bases match TRBD2. This clonotype originated in a woman aged 35 to 49 in good health and CMV-seronegative. Sequenced sample: PBMCs. CDR3: CASREGLLRGQFF. The CDR3, as DNA: TGTGCCAGCAGGGAGGGACTACTCCGGGGGCAGTTCTTC.